This passage covers 27 T cell receptor beta chains from one sample sequenced in a study of blood T cell repertoires in COVID-19. Using immunoSEQ multiplex PCR, the repertoire was profiled, and TCRdb retains in-frame clones only, with some absent. The data contain a few hundred thousand clones, around 85% of them singletons. What was sequenced was PBMCs or T cells enriched from blood (not recorded which). All receptors come from a woman between 40 and 50 years old with acute COVID-19.

The gene calls are TRBV5-1 and TRBJ2-5; TRBD1 aligns across 9 bases. V shed 0 bases, J shed 2 bases, and the junction held 5 bases outside the gene matches. Germline CDR1 SGHRS, CDR2 YFSETQ. This CDR3 is 16 amino acids long. In nucleotides, the CDR3 is TGCGCCAGCAGCTTGGCCGTCGGGACAGGGCAAGAGACCCAGTACTTC. This translates into CASSLAVGTGQETQYF.

The chain carries TRBV11-2 and TRBJ2-3; 9 bases map to TRBD2. Germline-derived CDR1 and CDR2 are SGHAT and FQNNGV. Germline trimming cut 2 bases from V and 3 bases from J; bases unmatched to any gene: 15. The CDR3 contains 19 residues. The CDR3 sequence is CASSLTRLRSGRRTDTQYF. The CDR3 DNA reads TGTGCCAGCAGCTTAACCCGACTTCGGAGCGGGAGGAGGACAGATACGCAGTATTTT. The full variable domain, its missing parts supplied by reference TRBV11-2 and TRBJ2-3, is EAGVAQSPRYKIIEKRQSVAFWCNPISGHATLYWYQQILGQGPKLLIQFQNNGVVDDSQLPKDRFSAERLKGVDSTLKIQPAKLEDSAVYLCASSLTRLRSGRRTDTQYFGPGTRLTVL.

The V gene is TRBV7-3, the J gene TRBJ2-1, with 11 positions matching TRBD2. Germline assignment: CDR1 SGHTA and CDR2 FQGTGA. This CDR3 is 15 amino acids long. The ends lost 8 bases at V and 6 bases at J; junction bases unmatched: 9. The DNA of the CDR3 is TGTGCCAGCGTCTTAGCGGGAGGGCCAACCAATGAGCAGTTCTTC. Translation: CASVLAGGPTNEQFF. The complete variable domain, with remaining parts taken from reference TRBV7-3 and TRBJ2-1, reads GAGVSQTPSNKVTEKGKYVELRCDPISGHTALYWYRQSLGQGPEFLIYFQGTGAADDSGLPNDRFFAVRPEGSVSTLKIQRTERGDSAVYLCASVLAGGPTNEQFFGPGTRLTVL.

CDR3 in DNA: TGTGCCAGCAGCGGGGGACTTAGCACAGATACGCAGTATTTT. It is translated as CASSGGLSTDTQYF. The V and J genes are TRBV5-5 and TRBJ2-3; possible D gene TRBD2, 6 bases. Germline V gene sequence: CDR1 SGHKS, CDR2 YYEKEE (reference sequence). This CDR3 has 14 amino acids. V lost 4 bases and J lost 0, with 9 bases in between.

This chain connects TRBV28 to TRBJ1-2; D is perhaps TRBD1 (5 bases). The CDR3 has 14 amino acids. Trimming took off 6 bases at V and 8 bases at J, with 19 bases between the two ends. CDR1 MDHEN and CDR2 SYDVKM come from the germline V gene. The CDR3 reads CASSLQTSGRGYTF. The CDR3 nucleotides read TGTGCCAGCAGCTTGCAAACATCAGGGAGGGGCTACACCTTC.

V usage is TRBV13 and J usage is TRBJ1-3; D may be TRBD1 (5 bases). V was shortened by 1 base and J by 4 bases, with 8 bases between the two germline ends. The CDR3 has 14 residues. CDR1 is PRHDT, CDR2 FYEKMQ, per germline (reference sequence). CDR3 DNA: TGTGCCAGCAGCTTAGTCGACAGAGGAAACACCATATATTTT. Its protein product is CASSLVDRGNTIYF.

CDR3 residues: CATSRESQALKLFF. CDR3 nucleotide sequence: TGTGCCACCAGCAGAGAGAGCCAGGCCCTTAAACTGTTTTTT. The gene calls are TRBV15 and TRBJ1-4; D is undetermined. There are 14 residues in the CDR3. Germline V CDR1 and CDR2: LNHNV, YYDKDF (reference sequence). The germline V and J ends were trimmed by 0 bases and 11 bases, with 13 bases remaining between them. The full variable domain, rest sourced from reference TRBV15 and TRBJ1-4, is DAMVIQNPRYQVTQFGKPVTLSCSQTLNHNVMYWYQQKSSQAPKLLFHYYDKDFNNEADTPDNFQSRRPNTSFCFLDIRSPGLGDTAMYLCATSRESQALKLFFGSGTQLSVL.

The chain employs TRBV4-2 and TRBJ2-5; the D gene is possibly TRBD2 (6 bases). Germline V gives CDR1 LGHNA, CDR2 YNFKEQ. Trimming took 0 bases from V and 7 from J, leaving 9 bases between them. The CDR3 consists of 13 residues. CDR3 region: CASSQETSTTQYF. The CDR3 DNA reads as TGTGCCAGCAGCCAAGAAACTAGCACGACCCAGTACTTC.

Points on this clone: The junction departs from germline at one end; a sequencing error may be responsible. V usage is TRBV6-6 and J usage is TRBJ2-5; D could derive from TRBD1 or TRBD2 (6 bases each). The CDR3 contains 14 residues. Per germline, CDR1 MNHNY and CDR2 SVGAGI (reference sequence). CDR3 protein: CANSYSGAQETQYF. In nucleotides, the CDR3 is TGTGCCAACAGTTACTCGGGGGCCCAAGAGACCCAGTACTTC.

The chain couples TRBV27 to TRBJ2-7, with 8 bases lining up with TRBD1. The CDR3 length is 15 residues. In germline, CDR1 is MNHEY, CDR2 SMNVEV (reference sequence). Trimming took 4 bases from V and 0 from J; bases not matched to a gene: 5. The CDR3 bases are TGTGCCAGCAGTTCACACGGACAGGGCTCCTACGAGCAGTACTTC. Translation gives CASSSHGQGSYEQYF.

The chain joins TRBV6-5 to TRBJ1-4; D is ambiguous. Between the trimmed V and J ends, which lost 6 bases and 2 bases, there was a span of 10 bases. From germline, CDR1 is MNHEY and CDR2 SVGAGI. CDR3 length equals 14 residues. The chain's CDR3 is CASRTGLTNEKLFF. In DNA, the CDR3 is TGTGCCAGCAGGACCGGACTGACTAATGAAAAACTGTTTTTT.

V is TRBV7-2 and J is TRBJ2-5; possible D gene TRBD1, 5 bases. This CDR3 spans 14 amino acids. V lost 5 bases, J lost 4 bases, and 14 bases lay in between. CDR1 and CDR2 from the germline V gene are SGHTA and FQGNSA. Here the CDR3 reads CASSTGPLVETQYF. The CDR3 region has the DNA TGTGCCAGCAGCACAGGCCCTTTAGTAGAGACCCAGTACTTC.

The rearrangement joins TRBV6-5 to TRBJ2-5; 8 nucleotides line up with TRBD1. The CDR3 has 16 amino acids. The junction had 12 bases not matched to a gene; V was cut back by 2 bases and J by 7 bases. Germline assignment: CDR1 MNHEY and CDR2 SVGAGI. The CDR3 DNA is TGTGCCAGCAGTTACGATGGTACAGGGGGGCGGGTGACCCAGTACTTC. Amino acids: CASSYDGTGGRVTQYF.

CDR3 region: CASSPRGGGAGGYF. CDR3 nucleotide sequence: TGTGCCAGCAGCCCCAGAGGCGGGGGGGCCGGCGGGTACTTC. The chain is built from TRBV7-2 and TRBJ2-7; TRBD2 agrees at 9 bases. Germline V gene sequence: CDR1 SGHTA, CDR2 FQGNSA. V was clipped by 5 bases and J by 12 bases; unmatched bases: 14. The CDR3 covers 14 residues.

The chain uses TRBV5-1 and TRBJ2-5; 12 bases are shared with TRBD2. The CDR3 is 15 amino acids. CDR1 is SGHRS, CDR2 YFSETQ, per germline. V trimming: 3 bases; J trimming: 3 bases; junction bases outside the gene matches: 3. CDR3 amino acids: CASSSLAGGEETQYF. In DNA, the CDR3 is TGCGCCAGCAGCTCCCTAGCGGGAGGGGAAGAGACCCAGTACTTC.

This clone was detected only once. The chain links TRBV3-1 (or the pseudogene TRBV3-2) to TRBJ2-1; D is ambiguous. CDR1 and CDR2 (germline): LGHDT, YNNKEL (reference sequence). The CDR3 extends over 12 amino acids. Trimming removed 1 base from V and 5 bases from J, with 3 bases in between. The CDR3 reads CASSQVNNEQFF. CDR3 DNA: TGTGCCAGCAGCCAAGTCAACAATGAGCAGTTCTTC.

The CDR3 DNA sequence: TGCGCCAGCAGCCAAGATCAGGGGGCCAGCTCGAGGGTGCAGTTCTTC. This codes for CASSQDQGASSRVQFF. The chain has TRBV4-1 and TRBJ2-1, with 8 positions matching TRBD1. Looked up from germline, CDR1 is MGHRA and CDR2 is YSYEKL. The ends lost 0 bases at V and 12 bases at J; junction bases unmatched: 13. The CDR3 is 16 residues long.

CDR3 bases: TGTGCCAGCAGTACCGGGACAGGTAGCAATCAGCCCCAGCATTTT. It translates to CASSTGTGSNQPQHF. V is TRBV2 and J is TRBJ1-5, with 8 bases fitting TRBD1. This CDR3 has 15 residues. Germline V lookup: CDR1 SNHLY, CDR2 FYNNEI. Losses at the gene ends were 5 bases for V and 0 bases for J; bases not matched to a gene: 3.

In nucleotides, the CDR3 is TGTGCCAGCACCCAGGGGGCGCCTAATGAAAAACTGTTTTTT. Translating gives CASTQGAPNEKLFF. V and J are TRBV28 and TRBJ1-4; 8 positions match TRBD1. CDR3 length: 14 amino acids. J was trimmed by 3 bases and V by 7 bases; bases with no gene match: 4. The V gene's germline CDR1 is MDHEN and CDR2 SYDVKM. Complete variable domain (other parts from reference TRBV28 and TRBJ1-4): DVKVTQSSRYLVKRTGEKVFLECVQDMDHENMFWYRQDPGLGLRLIYFSYDVKMKEKGDIPEGYSVSREKKERFSLILESASTNQTSMYLCASTQGAPNEKLFFGSGTQLSVL.

V is TRBV11-2 and J is TRBJ2-3, with D possibly matching TRBD2 (6 bases). The germline CDR1 and CDR2 sequences are SGHAT and FQNNGV. Between the trimmed V and J ends, which lost 5 bases and 0 bases, there was a span of 15 bases. The CDR3 is 16 residues long. The CDR3: CASSPLGGSSTDTQYF. DNA of the CDR3: TGTGCCAGCAGCCCTCTTGGGGGGTCGAGCACAGATACGCAGTATTTT.

The J gene is TRBJ2-3, the V gene TRBV3-1 (or the pseudogene TRBV3-2); D might be TRBD2 (5 bases). V gave up 0 bases and J gave up 0 bases, with 13 bases separating them. Germline CDR1 is LGHDT and CDR2 is YNNKEL (reference sequence). CDR3 length: 17 amino acids. CDR3 sequence (DNA): TGTGCCAGCAGCCAAGATACGTTAGGGAGAAGCACAGATACGCAGTATTTT. This translates into CASSQDTLGRSTDTQYF.

J is TRBJ2-3 and V is TRBV10-3; 13 nucleotides line up with TRBD2. V was pared by 2 bases and J by 1 base, with 12 bases of the junction left unmatched. The germline gives CDR1 ENHRY, CDR2 SYGVKD. This CDR3 spans 20 amino acids. In DNA, the CDR3 is TGTGCCATCAGTGAGCCCCGGACTAGCGGGAGAAATTTACGCACAGATACGCAGTATTTT. It specifies CAISEPRTSGRNLRTDTQYF.

The V gene is TRBV19, the J gene TRBJ1-3; 8 positions agree with TRBD1. Germline V lookup: CDR1 LNHDA, CDR2 SQIVND (reference sequence). There are 15 residues in the CDR3. Trimming removed 5 bases from V and 3 bases from J; junction bases left unmatched: 6. In DNA, the CDR3 is TGTGCCAGTAGTCCGTTCGGACAGGGTGGAAACACCATATATTTT. Protein product: CASSPFGQGGNTIYF.

CDR3 DNA sequence: TGTGCCAGCAGCTTAGCGGGACTCCTTAGCTCCTACGAGCAGTACTTC. This translates into CASSLAGLLSSYEQYF. This rearrangement joins TRBV7-2 to TRBJ2-7; tentative D call: TRBD2 (6 bases). The V end lost 0 bases, the J end lost 0 bases, and 12 bases lay between the germline ends. In germline, CDR1 is SGHTA, CDR2 FQGNSA. This CDR3 is 16 amino acids long. Filled out from reference TRBV7-2 and TRBJ2-7, the complete variable domain reads GAGVSQSPSNKVTEKGKDVELRCDPISGHTALYWYRQSLGQGLEFLIYFQGNSAPDKSGLPSDRFSAERTGGSVSTLTIQRTQQEDSAVYLCASSLAGLLSSYEQYFGPGTRLTVT.

The rearrangement joins TRBV7-2 to TRBJ2-5, with D tentatively TRBD2 (6 bases). V was clipped by 7 bases and J by 3 bases, with 12 bases between them. Per germline, CDR1 SGHTA and CDR2 FQGNSA. CDR3 length equals 13 residues. This CDR3 is CASTPSVEETQYF. The DNA of the CDR3 is TGTGCCAGCACCCCTAGCGTAGAAGAGACCCAGTACTTC.

This clone was seen only a few times. The V and J genes are TRBV7-2 and TRBJ2-2, with 9 bases matching TRBD2. The germline V gene has CDR1 SGHTA and CDR2 FQGNSA. This CDR3 region has 16 residues. V lost 1 base and J lost 4; bases outside the gene matches: 4. The CDR3: CASSLGGRATTGELFF. CDR3 bases: TGTGCCAGCAGCTTAGGCGGGAGGGCGACCACCGGGGAGCTGTTTTTT.

The CDR3 coding sequence is TGTGCCAGCAGCAACCGCGGAGAGACCCAGTACTTC. It codes for CASSNRGETQYF. The rearrangement links TRBV7-2 to TRBJ2-5; no firm D call. V dropped 5 bases and J dropped 4 bases, with 8 bases sitting between them. The germline V gene encodes CDR1 SGHTA and CDR2 FQGNSA. The CDR3 totals 12 residues.